The text below deals with one T cell receptor beta chain. This receptor's antigen is unknown. Nothing much larger sits one base from this clone, and base qualities are not available. TCRbeta CDR3 regions were amplified from genomic DNA by means of the immunoSEQ Assay, a bias-controlled multiplex PCR. In the authors' own workflow: The number of nucleated cells in each sample was estimated by amplification of reference gene primers within the assay. To quantify the absolute abundance of each unique TCRbeta CDR3 rearrangement, sequence reads were collapsed and filtered. For each sample, productive Simpson clonality was calculated by taking the square root of Simpson's diversity index across productive rearrangements. TCRdb's version of the immuneACCESS table is confined to in-frame rearrangements and falls short of the full clone set. An unresolved V gene accounts for under half of the shortfall where checked; the remainder is of unknown origin. D and trimming were read from the DNA, whereas the V and J calls and clone size are those reported in that table. This sample lists 210,000 or so clones; 80% were detected once. The top ten hold around 4% of the sample.

Trimmed from V: 4 bases; trimmed from J: 4 bases; junction bases lacking a gene match: 1. There are 13 amino acids in the CDR3, from cysteine to phenylalanine inclusive. The only DNA kept is the CDR3, 39 bases in frame from the first base. CDR1 KGHDR and CDR2 SFDVKD are derived from the germline V gene. The sample belongs to a study of blood T cell repertoires in COVID-19 (dated by TCRdb to about 2020). Study-wide context: The collaborator samples originated in the United States, Italy and Spain and spanned the acute and convalescent phases of COVID-19. The prospective study material was composed of cDNA or gDNA derived from T cells, B-cell-depleted T cells, or PBMCs. Deeply sampled blood TCRbeta repertoires from subjects exposed to, actively infected with, or recovered from COVID-19 were included in the dataset. A freely available public database, intended as a resource for researchers studying the immune response to SARS-CoV-2, is where the repertoires were released. The samples were drawn from the first 160 participants of the ongoing ImmuneRACE study and from 1,254 subjects provided by 6 global collaborators. The sample metadata nearly always contained a de-identified subject ID, COVID-19 status, age in years and sex. Where HLA class I and class II types were available, the types were taken from metadata supplied by the sample provider, not from assay-based typing.

Participants in the prospective study were enrolled through a virtual design, were aged roughly 18 to 95 years, and lived in approximately 25 United States geographic areas. Cohort assignment in the prospective study relied on participant-reported clinical history from a screening survey and a study questionnaire. In the prospective study, whole blood, serum and a nasopharyngeal or oropharyngeal swab were collected from each participant by mobile phlebotomists. Prospective study participants could optionally give additional blood draws and questionnaires over a 2-month period. Before DNA extraction, blood samples from the prospective study were shipped at room temperature or frozen. Paper-wide results and their limitations: How much clinical and demographic metadata was included differed by source and by participant, and the metadata was provided uncurated.

The V and J genes are TRBV24-1 and TRBJ1-1; a stretch of 8 junction bases matches TRBD1. The sequencing sample was made of PBMCs or T cells enriched from blood (not recorded which). This TCR derives from a man aged 25-40 years with acute COVID-19. CDR3 region: CATSDTGGTEAFF. The sequenced DNA: TGTGCCACCAGTGACACAGGGGGCACTGAAGCTTTCTTT.